The rows below give T cell receptor beta chains drawn from one sample of a study of technical replicates of blood from a handful of donors. Produced via immunoSEQ multiplex PCR; TCRdb's table is partial and in-frame only. The table includes about 93,000 clones, 95% detected once. Material for sequencing was T cells isolated from PBMCs. The receptors here all came from a human donor in good health. Both conserved end residues are part of each CDR3. A D gene is named only where the DNA matches it firmly. Clone size is not always given. Where it is, it says once, few, many or a class for expanded clones.

>TRBJ2-3|NA|TRBV6-1|NA
CASSEIKGGTDTQYF
TGTGCCAGCAGTGAAATTAAGGGGGGCACAGATACGCAGTATTTT
>TRBJ1-4|NA|TRBV19|NA
CASSVVTTAVGNEKLFF
TGTGCCAGTAGTGTCGTAACGACAGCAGTTGGAAATGAAAAACTGTTTTTT
>TRBJ2-2|NA|TRBV11-2|NA
CASSTPYGELFF
TGTGCCAGCAGCACTCCCTACGGGGAGCTGTTTTTT
>TRBJ2-4|NA|TRBV28|NA
CASSPLVSKNIQYF
TGTGCCAGCAGTCCTTTAGTTTCCAAAAACATTCAGTACTTC
>TRBJ2-3|NA|TRBV6-1|NA
CASSEQSGWRPTQYF
TGTGCCAGCAGTGAACAGTCCGGTTGGAGGCCTACGCAGTATTTT
>TRBJ1-5|NA|TRBV6-8|TRBD1
CASSYSILRTGTAGNQPQHF
TGTGCCAGCAGTTACTCGATTCTCAGGACCGGGACAGCAGGCAATCAGCCCCAGCATTTT
>TRBJ2-1|NA|TRBV5-4|NA
CASSLVGVEQFF
TGTGCCAGCAGCCTCGTAGGAGTCGAGCAGTTCTTC
>TRBJ2-7|NA|TRBV7-2|TRBD2
CASSPWGGREHEQYF
TGTGCCAGCAGCCCGTGGGGGGGAAGGGAACACGAGCAGTACTTC
>TRBJ1-5|NA|TRBV6-1|NA
CASTYYVGGDQPQHF
TGTGCCAGCACCTACTATGTGGGGGGAGATCAGCCCCAGCATTTT
>TRBJ1-1|NA|TRBV6-5|NA
CASKADGMNTEAFF
TGTGCCAGCAAAGCAGACGGGATGAACACTGAAGCTTTCTTT
>TRBJ2-3|NA|TRBV7-2|NA
CASSLAGVKSDTQYF
TGTGCCAGCAGCTTAGCGGGAGTAAAGTCAGATACGCAGTATTTT
>TRBJ2-7|NA|TRBV7-9|NA
CASSPSVSGSEQYF
TGTGCCAGCAGCCCCTCGGTATCAGGTTCCGAGCAGTACTTC
>TRBJ1-3|NA|TRBV4-1|NA
CASSRPWSSGNTIYF
TGCGCCAGCAGCCGCCCTTGGAGCTCTGGAAACACCATATATTTT
>TRBJ1-2|once|TRBV27|TRBD1
CASSLRQGIINGYTF
TGTGCCAGCAGTCTCCGACAGGGGATTATTAATGGCTACACCTTC
>TRBJ2-3|NA|TRBV6-5|NA
CASSYSAGPSTDTQYF
TGTGCCAGCAGTTACTCGGCAGGGCCTAGCACAGATACGCAGTATTTT
>TRBJ2-7|NA|TRBV10-2|NA
CASSGRASGSEQYF
TGCGCCAGCAGTGGCAGAGCGTCGGGGTCCGAGCAGTACTTC
>TRBJ1-4|NA|TRBV25-1|NA
CASSEGAEKLFF
TGTGCCAGCAGTGAAGGGGCTGAAAAACTGTTTTTT
>TRBJ1-4|NA|TRBV18|NA
CASSTRSSGGRAIATNEKLFF
TGTGCCAGCTCCACACGATCTTCGGGGGGCAGGGCAATTGCAACTAATGAAAAACTGTTTTTT
>TRBJ1-1|NA|TRBV18|TRBD1
CASSPGQGLDAFF
TGTGCCAGCTCACCAGGACAGGGGTTAGACGCTTTCTTT
>TRBJ1-1|NA|TRBV27|NA
CASSLLKPGISEAFF
TGTGCCAGCAGTTTACTTAAGCCAGGGATTTCTGAAGCTTTCTTT
>TRBJ2-7|NA|TRBV27|NA
CASTGAPYEQYF
TGTGCCAGCACAGGGGCCCCCTACGAGCAGTACTTC
>TRBJ1-4|NA|TRBV29-1|NA
CSAEAGPDEKLFF
TGCAGCGCCGAGGCAGGGCCCGATGAAAAACTGTTTTTT
>TRBJ2-3|NA|TRBV28|TRBD2
CASSPQTSGGVTDTQYF
TGTGCCAGCAGTCCCCAGACTAGCGGGGGCGTGACAGATACGCAGTATTTT
>TRBJ2-2|NA|TRBV6-5|NA
CASSRDGELFF
TGTGCCAGCAGTCGAGACGGGGAGCTGTTTTTT
>TRBJ2-7|NA|TRBV7-8|TRBD1
CASSLAGTVSSYEQYF
TGTGCCAGCAGCTTAGCGGGGACAGTCAGTTCGTACGAGCAGTACTTC
>TRBJ1-4|NA|TRBV19|NA
CASSEGRQPATNEKLFF
TGTGCCAGTAGTGAGGGCAGACAACCGGCAACTAATGAAAAACTGTTTTTT
>TRBJ2-5|NA|TRBV21-1|NA
CATEDRADETQYF
TGTGCCACCGAGGACAGGGCAGACGAGACCCAGTACTTC
>TRBJ1-1|NA|TRBV30|NA
CAWTPMNTEAFF
TGTGCCTGGACCCCCATGAACACTGAAGCTTTCTTT
>TRBJ2-1|NA|TRBV4-1|NA
CASSQGSALGLYNEQFF
TGCGCCAGCAGCCAAGGGTCGGCCCTAGGACTTTACAATGAGCAGTTCTTC
>TRBJ2-2|NA|TRBV5-4|TRBD2
CASSSGGGDTGELFF
TGTGCCAGCAGCTCTGGTGGGGGGGACACCGGGGAGCTGTTTTTT
>TRBJ1-1|NA|TRBV29-1|NA
CSVDLTGLDDEAFF
TGCAGCGTAGACTTGACAGGATTGGACGATGAAGCTTTCTTT